This passage covers 21 T cell receptor beta chains from one sample sequenced in a study of early T cells in non-severe SARS-CoV-2 infection. From the 5' RACE reads, TCRdb called clonotypes with MiXCR, one entry per CDR3 protein. The table lists tens of thousands of distinct CDR3 sequences, less than 6% of them singletons. Source: whole blood, taken at baseline. The source of these receptors is an adult who was a healthcare worker with PCR-confirmed SARS-CoV-2 infection or an uninfected control (not recorded which).

This clonotype has at least ten counts. The J gene is TRBJ2-5, the V gene TRBV5-1; possible D gene TRBD1, 6 bases. V was clipped by 1 base and J by 5 bases, with 15 bases between them. The CDR3 extends over 15 amino acids. Per the germline V gene, CDR1 is SGHRS and CDR2 is YFSETQ. CDR3 in DNA: TGCGCCAGCAGCTTGCAGGGACAAACCGGGGAGACCCAGTACTTC. It encodes CASSLQGQTGETQYF.

The rearrangement uses TRBV5-1 and TRBJ1-6, with no clear D. Germline V CDR1 and CDR2: SGHRS, YFSETQ. The CDR3 is 15 amino acids. V shed 1 base and J shed 10 bases, with 15 bases lying between them. Written as DNA, the CDR3 is TGCGCCAGCAGCTTGAGTACGGGCTTCAACTCACCCCTCCACTTT. It specifies CASSLSTGFNSPLHF.

This clonotype came up many times. The rearrangement links TRBV30 to TRBJ1-1; D might be TRBD1 (5 bases). CDR3 length equals 14 residues. Germline lookup yields CDR1 GTSNPN and CDR2 SVGIG (reference sequence). The germline V and J ends were trimmed by 4 bases and 3 bases, with 15 bases remaining between them. CDR3 protein: CAWNPRGSDTEAFF. The CDR3 coding sequence is TGTGCCTGGAATCCTAGGGGCAGTGACACTGAAGCTTTCTTT.

The table lists this clonotype with many counts. This sequence joins TRBV19 and TRBJ2-5; no reliable D call. V was cut by 3 bases and J by 5 bases, with 16 bases left in between. Germline V lookup: CDR1 LNHDA, CDR2 SQIVND (reference sequence). The CDR3 spans 15 residues. Here the CDR3 reads CASSISQVKAETQYF. CDR3 coding DNA: TGTGCCAGTAGTATTTCCCAGGTTAAGGCGGAGACCCAGTACTTC.

This clonotype was detected many times. The V call is TRBV9, the J call TRBJ2-3, with TRBD2 matching 8 bases. Unmatched junction bases numbered 3, after V lost 2 bases and J lost 1 base. The CDR3 runs 15 residues. Looked up from germline, CDR1 is SGDLS and CDR2 is YYNGEE. CDR3 residues: CASSVPAGGTDTQYF. CDR3 in DNA: TGTGCCAGCAGCGTTCCAGCGGGAGGCACAGATACGCAGTATTTT.

This clonotype has a count of ten or more. The V call is TRBV28, the J call TRBJ2-5; 8 bases fit TRBD2. Germline CDR1 is MDHEN and CDR2 is SYDVKM. This CDR3 spans 15 amino acids. V shed 5 bases, J shed 5 bases, and the junction held 10 bases outside the gene matches. The CDR3 loop reads CASSVPLAGFETQYF. The CDR3 DNA reads TGTGCCAGCAGTGTCCCTTTAGCGGGATTTGAGACCCAGTACTTC.

This clonotype was counted ten times or more. This chain links TRBV9 with TRBJ2-2; either TRBD1 or TRBD2 may supply D (5 bases each). V lost 2 bases, J lost 3 bases, and 11 bases lay in between. CDR3 size: 15 residues. Germline CDR1 is SGDLS and CDR2 is YYNGEE. DNA of the CDR3: TGTGCCAGCAGCGTCGGGGCAAGGGACACCGGGGAGCTGTTTTTT. It yields the protein CASSVGARDTGELFF.

This clonotype was picked up many times. The chain recombines TRBV19 with TRBJ2-6; D gene unclear. Trimming stripped 4 bases from V and 0 bases from J, with 7 bases between. Germline V gene data show CDR1 as LNHDA and CDR2 as SQIVND (reference sequence). This CDR3 spans 15 amino acids. In nucleotides, the CDR3 is TGTGCCAGTAGTAGCTTGAGCTCTGGGGCCAACGTCCTGACTTTC. This translates into CASSSLSSGANVLTF.

By share of the sample, this clonotype is medium-sized. DNA for the CDR3: TGTGCCAGCAGCGTAGAAGGGAGTAGCCAAGAGACCCAGTACTTC. This codes for CASSVEGSSQETQYF. The chain has TRBV9 and TRBJ2-5; D may be TRBD2 (5 bases). CDR1 and CDR2 (germline): SGDLS, YYNGEE. Deletions cut 0 bases from V and 1 base from J, with 10 bases between. The CDR3 has 15 residues.

This clonotype was seen at least ten times. The gene calls are TRBV7-2 and TRBJ2-7; D unclear. The CDR3 has 13 amino acids. Trimming cost V 3 bases and J 2 bases, with 8 bases left between them. Germline V CDR1 and CDR2: SGHTA, FQGNSA. The chain's CDR3 is CASSLAATYEQYF. The CDR3 nucleotides are TGTGCCAGCAGCTTGGCAGCGACCTACGAGCAGTACTTC.

This clonotype was recorded at least ten times. The chain joins TRBV28 to TRBJ1-4; 7 bases are shared with TRBD1. Germline lookup yields CDR1 MDHEN and CDR2 SYDVKM. Germline trimming cut 7 bases from V and 0 bases from J; bases unmatched to any gene: 2. This CDR3 comprises 14 residues. This chain's CDR3 is CASTDRATNEKLFF. The DNA for the CDR3 is TGTGCCAGCACCGACAGGGCAACTAATGAAAAACTGTTTTTT.

V is TRBV7-9 and J is TRBJ2-1; 7 bases are a match to TRBD1. CDR1 and CDR2 from the germline V gene are SEHNR and FQNEAQ (reference sequence). CDR3 length: 13 residues. V lost 0 bases and J lost 14; bases outside the gene matches: 7. This CDR3 is CASSLARGGVEFF. CDR3 in DNA: TGTGCCAGCAGCTTAGCGCGAGGGGGCGTTGAGTTCTTC.

Ten or more counts support this clonotype. The chain recombines TRBV28 with TRBJ2-7, with a possible D match to TRBD2 (6 bases). The CDR3 extends over 14 amino acids. The V end was cut by 3 bases, the J end by 3 bases, with 12 bases between. Germline assignment: CDR1 MDHEN and CDR2 SYDVKM. CDR3 nucleotides: TGTGCCAGCAGTTTTCTTGGGGGAGGCTACGAGCAGTACTTC. It encodes CASSFLGGGYEQYF.

At least ten counts were recorded for this clonotype. CDR3 sequence: CASNQNRGRVTDTQYF. In DNA form, the CDR3 reads TGTGCCAGCAATCAAAACAGGGGGCGGGTCACAGATACGCAGTATTTT. The J gene is TRBJ2-3, the V gene TRBV28; TRBD1 matches at 9 bases. CDR1 is MDHEN, CDR2 SYDVKM, per germline. This CDR3 is built from 16 residues. J lost 2 bases, V lost 7 bases, and 10 bases had no gene match.

In this sample, this clonotype is medium-sized. The V and J genes are TRBV7-2 and TRBJ2-1; D is perhaps TRBD1 or TRBD2 (7 bases each). The CDR3 covers 15 residues. The V end was cut by 5 bases, the J end by 8 bases, with 19 bases between. Germline loops: CDR1 SGHTA, CDR2 FQGNSA. Here the CDR3 reads CASSPRGGLYHEQFF. CDR3 in DNA: TGTGCCAGCAGCCCCAGGGGGGGCCTTTACCATGAGCAGTTCTTC.

The chain employs TRBV24-1 and TRBJ2-1; D is unresolved. Trimming left V 3 bases short and J 0 bases short, with 11 bases between. The CDR3 is 16 residues long. Germline V gene sequence: CDR1 KGHDR, CDR2 SFDVKD. The CDR3 here is CATSDQGWSSYNEQFF. The CDR3 bases are TGTGCCACCAGTGATCAAGGTTGGAGCTCCTACAATGAGCAGTTCTTC.

This clonotype was recorded at least ten times. This sequence joins TRBV19 and TRBJ2-1; 8 nucleotides match TRBD2. Germline V gene data show CDR1 as LNHDA and CDR2 as SQIVND (reference sequence). CDR3 size: 15 residues. The V segment lost 3 bases and the J segment 10 bases; nucleotides outside the gene matches: 11. CDR3 DNA sequence: TGTGCCAGTAGTATCTCGACTAGCGCGCAGGCGGAGCAGTTCTTC. Its protein is CASSISTSAQAEQFF. The whole variable domain, remainder taken from reference TRBV19 and TRBJ2-1, is DGGITQSPKYLFRKEGQNVTLSCEQNLNHDAMYWYRQDPGQGLRLIYYSQIVNDFQKGDIAEGYSVSREKKESFPLTVTSAQKNPTAFYLCASSISTSAQAEQFFGPGTRLTVL.

This clonotype was observed many times. The rearrangement links TRBV10-3 to TRBJ1-3; D is undetermined. Trimming shortened V by 9 bases and J by 3 bases, and 6 bases separated the two germline ends. The CDR3 runs 11 residues. CDR1 and CDR2 (germline): ENHRY, SYGVKD. Here the CDR3 reads CAISSGNTIYF. CDR3 bases: TGTGCCATTTCTAGTGGAAACACCATATATTTT.

In this sample, this clonotype turned up many times. The CDR3 DNA reads TGCAGTGCTTCCAGGACAGGGGGCGTGAACACTGAAGCTTTCTTT. It yields the protein CSASRTGGVNTEAFF. V and J are TRBV20-1 and TRBJ1-1; 11 bases align to TRBD1. The V gene's germline CDR1 is DFQATT and CDR2 SNEGSKA (reference sequence). Trimming cost V 5 bases and J 0 bases; bases outside gene matches: 5. The CDR3 spans 15 residues.

This clonotype was detected many times. The chain carries TRBV6-4 and TRBJ2-3; a possible D gene is TRBD2 (7 bases). The germline CDR1 and CDR2 sequences are MRHNA and SNTAGT. This CDR3 is 15 amino acids long. The V and J ends lost 2 bases and 0 bases respectively, with 9 bases between them. The CDR3 coding sequence is TGTGCCAGCAGTGACGGGGGGGCTAGCACAGATACGCAGTATTTT. This gives the protein CASSDGGASTDTQYF.

This clonotype was counted at least ten times. The V gene is TRBV28, the J gene TRBJ2-1; 8 bases are shared with TRBD1. Germline values: CDR1 MDHEN, CDR2 SYDVKM. Losses at the gene ends were 4 bases for V and 5 bases for J; bases not matched to a gene: 1. The CDR3 sequence is 13 residues long. The CDR3 DNA reads as TGTGCCAGCAGTTCGGGACAGGACAATGAGCAGTTCTTC. Translated, it gives CASSSGQDNEQFF.